This record covers a single TCR beta chain. Its antigen is undetermined. The data derive from a study of cytomegalovirus exposure and HLA in healthy donors. Points from the study as a whole: Earlier results showed most TCR beta V segments being productive about 90% or about 30% of the time. The classifier reportedly diagnosed cytomegalovirus status with high sensitivity and specificity. The likely origin of a cluster of highly shared sequence variants was a sequencing artifact. The study carried out a later analysis of TCR beta sequences. It associated approximately 16,000 of them with specific HLA alleles at a false discovery rate of 0.05.

The PCR employed 60 Vbeta primers together with 13 Jbeta primers. Sequencing was performed with immunoSEQ multiplex PCR; in TCRdb, only in-frame clones are kept and a portion is missing. Of about 78,000 clones listed, 80% are singletons. V gave up 6 bases and J gave up 1 base, with 7 bases separating them. This CDR3 spans 13 amino acids. CDR1 is MNHNY and CDR2 is SVGAGI in the germline V gene (reference sequence). Sequenced sample: PBMCs. This TCR was recovered from a woman aged 50 to 65 in good health and CMV-seropositive. The J gene is TRBJ1-3, the V gene TRBV6-6; D call uncertain. This chain's CDR3 is CASRHPSGNTIYF. The CDR3 nucleotides read TGTGCCAGCAGACATCCGTCTGGAAACACCATATATTTT.